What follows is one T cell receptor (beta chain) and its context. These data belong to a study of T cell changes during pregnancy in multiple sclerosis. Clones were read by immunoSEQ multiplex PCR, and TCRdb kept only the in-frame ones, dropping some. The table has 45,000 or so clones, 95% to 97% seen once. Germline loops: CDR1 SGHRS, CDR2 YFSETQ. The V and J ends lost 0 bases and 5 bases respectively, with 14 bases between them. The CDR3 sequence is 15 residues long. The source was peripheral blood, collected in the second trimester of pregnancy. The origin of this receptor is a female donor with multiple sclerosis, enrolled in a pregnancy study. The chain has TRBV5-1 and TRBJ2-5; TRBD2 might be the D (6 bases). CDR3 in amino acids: CASSLDFSGLETQYF. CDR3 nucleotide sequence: TGCGCCAGCAGCTTGGATTTCAGCGGGTTGGAGACCCAGTACTTC.